The sequence of this T cell receptor beta chain was determined in a study of cytomegalovirus exposure and HLA in healthy donors (dated by TCRdb to between 2016 and 2019). About the study as a whole: According to an earlier analysis of 587 of the donors, about 170 million T cells yielded over 90 million unique TCR beta sequences and 276 Gb of sequence data. An early release that covered some 630 HLA-typed donors contained approximately 300 gigabases of sequencing data and about 84 million unique TCR sequences. Of the approximately 400 genotyped donors, approximately 81% were placed in the genetic ancestry cluster associated with self-reported Caucasian donors. The aim of the study was to test whether cataloging public T cell receptors could identify signatures of past pathogen exposure. The T cell repertoires of some 700 subjects were profiled by immunosequencing and related to cytomegalovirus serostatus. In addition to the first cohort of 500 to 850 subjects, a separate validation cohort of approximately 110 different subjects was used. The study combined high-throughput TCR immunosequencing, statistical association of individual TCRs with disease status, and machine learning to predict cytomegalovirus infection status. A later analysis re-examined previously published TCR beta repertoires from about 670 donors and added high-resolution HLA genotyping to investigate patterns of TCR occurrence. The later analysis used no new phenotypic data to find candidate immune exposures, relying instead on TCR beta sequences and their occurrence across donors. An earlier analysis of more than 450 of the donors used high-throughput TCR beta sequencing to judge whether each TCR beta V gene segment behaved as functional or pseudogenic. Donor age, sex, ethnicity and CMV serostatus were collected together with the repertoire data. A later genetic analysis took genome-wide SNP genotypes for about three fifths of the roughly 670 donors and used that subset as a discovery cohort. All discovery cohort repertoires had been generated on a single sequencing platform. Both class I and class II loci were covered by HLA typing, at four-digit resolution. Typing coverage varied by locus: roughly 629-630 donors for A, B, C, DRB1 and DQB1; under 550 for DQA1; about 590 for DPA1; some 470 for DPB1. Roughly five DR-DQ haplotypes were handled as single units for association and clustering, since linkage in the cohort was strong. On average, roughly 240,000 unique TCR beta nucleotide sequences were sequenced per donor among some 420 genotyped donors of the cohort, with roughly a sixth of those sequences being non-productive. The research as a whole found: Cytomegalovirus status was reported to be diagnosed by the classifier with high specificity and sensitivity in both the original and validation cohorts. A cluster of highly shared sequence variants was judged likely to be a technical artifact of the sequencing pipeline. A later analysis associated 16,951 TCR beta sequences with specific HLA alleles at a false discovery rate of 0.05. An earlier analysis of approximately 570 of the donors showed that most TCR beta V segments appeared in productive rearrangements either about 87% or about 30% of the time, which broadly matched IMGT annotations. In a later analysis, several top co-occurrence clusters were reported to appear linked to parvovirus B19, influenza, CMV and Epstein-Barr virus. Because counts were too low, some 17 rarely observed V segments, including chromosome 9 orphons, were excluded from the earlier analysis of some 590 of the donors. Some IMGT-functional V segments, including TRBV6-2 and TRBV6-3, could not be told apart with the 87-base-pair reads, so those segments were excluded. When HLA alleles, especially DR and DQ, strongly co-occurred, TCR associations were difficult to assign to individual alleles. The cohort was sequenced for TCR beta chains only, and without alpha or paired-chain data the features that could be detected were limited. A further reported finding was that TCR beta sequences accurately predicted the HLA-A and HLA-B alleles for most subjects in the first cohort. According to the authors, the approach could potentially be generalized to other disease states and immunological phenotypes. Three of the identified cytomegalovirus-associated TCR beta chains were confirmed in vitro to be specific for cytomegalovirus antigens. Because some donors lacked HLA typing at each locus, the association tests relied only on the typed subset. While some public TCRs were present in many individuals, most TCR sequences turned up only very rarely across donors. Correlated functional status among segregating V segments might be attributable to linkage disequilibrium, but an unknown experimental factor could not be ruled out. A later genetic analysis associated a missense DCLRE1C variant with V-gene and J-gene trimming of TCR beta chains, and an independent cohort replicated the association. A total of fewer than 200 TCR beta chains were listed by the study as associated with cytomegalovirus. Compared with equally common non-associated chains, HLA-associated TCR beta chains in a later analysis were more clonally expanded and had lower generation probabilities. Roughly uniform sequencing depth across donors was assumed in presence/absence analyses, although this assumption may not hold. CMV serostatus was the only immune exposure information available for the cohort. According to a later analysis, most CMV-associated TCR beta chains appeared to be HLA-restricted, and the HLA associations seemed to be driven largely by CMV exposure. A later genetic analysis reported fewer N-insertions in productive TCRs among donors in an Asian-associated ancestry cluster than the roughly 640-donor mean. In a later analysis, TCR association rates were found to vary across HLA loci, with the most associated TCRs seen for DRB1 alleles and the fewest for HLA-C alleles.

The cohort comprised some 700 healthy bone marrow donors. At the time of sampling, every cohort member was nominally healthy, though immune exposures that went unrecorded were likely present. The donor tested CMV seronegative and was one of the 352 seronegative cohort members. Each donor provided a peripheral blood sample, and peripheral blood mononuclear cells were used for TCR beta sequencing. The Qiagen DNeasy Blood Extraction Kit was used to extract genomic DNA from the blood cell samples. This clone was recorded at least ten times. Its antigen has not been determined. It has no much larger one-base neighbor in the sample; base qualities were not kept. The library was made by the immunoSEQ multiplex PCR assay. A mixture of 60 forward primers for TCR Vbeta segments and 13 reverse primers for TCR Jbeta segments was used in the multiplex PCR. The CDR3 region of rearranged TCR beta genes was amplified from genomic DNA with a multiplex PCR assay. On the Illumina HiSeq System, the amplified TCR beta libraries were sequenced as 87-base-pair reads. On the authors' methods: A later analysis counted tens of millions of unique TCR beta chains across the 666 repertoires, and around 12 million of these chains were shared by at least two donors. To remove PCR and sequencing errors, raw reads were error-corrected and collapsed into unique sequences using a nearest-neighbor algorithm that merged closely related sequences. V, D and J gene segments were assigned by aligning CDR3 sequences to IMGT reference sequences. For a sequence to be retained, a match of at least six nucleotides was required to both a V gene segment and a J gene segment. Rearrangements were classified as productive when the CDR3 lacked stop codons and remained in frame with V and J, and all other rearrangements were classified as non-productive. Following IMGT convention, CDR3 was defined as the stretch from the second conserved V-encoded cysteine to the conserved J-encoded phenylalanine. The earlier analysis of about 570 of the donors excluded any sequence lacking an unambiguous match to a single V gene segment. In an earlier analysis of a few hundred of the donors, V segments were called functional above 56.7% productive rearrangements and were called segregating when the between-donor standard deviation exceeded 5%. To diagnose cytomegalovirus status from the catalog of TCR beta chain sequences, a statistical classification framework was built. A later analysis assigned V and J genes by comparing TCR nucleotide sequences with IMGT/GENE-DB human TR gene sequences. The TCRdist pipeline was used in a later analysis to assign CDR3 sequences and most-parsimonious VDJ recombination scenarios. A later analysis defined each TCR beta chain by its CDR3 amino acid sequence plus V-gene family, and excluded reads lacking a unique V-gene family. As a way to deal with suspected cross-contamination and a sequencing artifact, a later analysis dropped 500 to 700 nucleotide sequences that were highly shared and had low generation probability. For each public chain, a later analysis derived a clonal expansion index from normalized ranks of inferred template counts within each repertoire. Generation probabilities in a later analysis came from a VDJ recombination model fitted to out-of-frame rearrangements, and those results were checked against IGoR. In a later analysis, TCR-TCR, TCR-HLA and TCR-CMV co-occurrence was scored with hypergeometric tests, and a repertoire-size bias correction was applied to TCR pairs. In a later analysis, false discovery rates were estimated by permuting HLA or CMV assignments 20 times. A later analysis grouped co-occurring TCRs with DBSCAN, adding TCRdist sequence similarity when clustering within HLA-allele-positive subsets. Repertoires with fewer than 30,000 or more than 120,000 public chains, plus five repertoires with anomalous nucleotide sharing, were excluded from co-occurrence clustering. Drawn from immuneACCESS, this table holds only the in-frame rearrangements with V and J called that TCRdb kept. Clones are partly lost; checked studies trace under half to an unresolved V gene and leave the rest unexplained. Clone size and the V and J calls come from that table; the DNA yielded D and trimming. This sample is represented by about 160,000 clones; under 85% of them were singletons. Together, the top ten hold 1.1% to 1.5% of the sample.

Reading the germline V gene gives CDR1 MNHNS and CDR2 SASEGT. From V the trimming removes 4 bases and from J it removes 1 base, while the gene matches leave 12 bases of the junction unaccounted for. CDR3 length: 17 amino acids, cysteine to phenylalanine. Just CDR3 DNA is preserved here, 51 bases in frame from base 1. The receptor was derived from a young woman in good health and CMV-seronegative. The chain links TRBV6-1 with TRBJ2-7, and TRBD2 matches 8 of the central bases. Sequenced: PBMCs. The CDR3 here reads CASSATFYSGTSYEQYF. The bases are TGTGCCAGCAGTGCCACCTTTTATAGCGGGACTTCCTACGAGCAGTACTTC.